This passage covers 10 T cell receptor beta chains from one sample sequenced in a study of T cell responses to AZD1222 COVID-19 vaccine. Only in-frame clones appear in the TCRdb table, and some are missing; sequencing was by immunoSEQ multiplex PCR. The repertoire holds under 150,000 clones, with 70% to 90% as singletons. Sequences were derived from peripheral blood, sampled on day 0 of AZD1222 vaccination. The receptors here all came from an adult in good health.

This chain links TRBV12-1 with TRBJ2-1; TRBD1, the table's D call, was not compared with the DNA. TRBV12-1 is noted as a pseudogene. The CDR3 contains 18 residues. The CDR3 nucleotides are TGTGCCAGCATCAGGGACAGTGTAAAATTGAGCTCCTACAATGAGCAGTTCTTC. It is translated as CASIRDSVKLSSYNEQFF.

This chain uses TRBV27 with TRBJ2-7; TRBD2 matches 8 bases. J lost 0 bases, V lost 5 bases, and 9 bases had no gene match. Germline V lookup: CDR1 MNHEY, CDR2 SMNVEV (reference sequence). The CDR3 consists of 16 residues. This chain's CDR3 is CASSPLMGTSSYEQYF. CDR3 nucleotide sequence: TGTGCCAGCAGTCCTCTGATGGGGACTAGCTCCTACGAGCAGTACTTC.

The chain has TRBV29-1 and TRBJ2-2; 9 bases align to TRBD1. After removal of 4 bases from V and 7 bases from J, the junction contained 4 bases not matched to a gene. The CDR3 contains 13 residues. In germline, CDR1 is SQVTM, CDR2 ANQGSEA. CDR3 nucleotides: TGCAGCGTTGTTAGACAGGGGGACGGGGAGCTGTTTTTT. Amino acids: CSVVRQGDGELFF.

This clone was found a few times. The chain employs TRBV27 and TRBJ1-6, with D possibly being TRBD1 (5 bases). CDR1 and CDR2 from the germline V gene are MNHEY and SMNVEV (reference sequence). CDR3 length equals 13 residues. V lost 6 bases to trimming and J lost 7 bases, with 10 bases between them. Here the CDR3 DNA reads TGTGCCAGCAGCGGGGCGGTGAATTCACCCCTCCACTTT. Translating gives CASSGAVNSPLHF.

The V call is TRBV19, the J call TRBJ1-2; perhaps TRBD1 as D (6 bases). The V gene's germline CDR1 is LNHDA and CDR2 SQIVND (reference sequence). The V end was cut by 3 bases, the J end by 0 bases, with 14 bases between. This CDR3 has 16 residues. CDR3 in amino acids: CASSMGAGRANYGYTF. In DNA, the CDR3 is TGTGCCAGTAGTATGGGGGCAGGGCGAGCTAACTATGGCTACACCTTC. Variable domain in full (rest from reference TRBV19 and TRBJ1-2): DGGITQSPKYLFRKEGQNVTLSCEQNLNHDAMYWYRQDPGQGLRLIYYSQIVNDFQKGDIAEGYSVSREKKESFPLTVTSAQKNPTAFYLCASSMGAGRANYGYTFGSGTRLTVV.

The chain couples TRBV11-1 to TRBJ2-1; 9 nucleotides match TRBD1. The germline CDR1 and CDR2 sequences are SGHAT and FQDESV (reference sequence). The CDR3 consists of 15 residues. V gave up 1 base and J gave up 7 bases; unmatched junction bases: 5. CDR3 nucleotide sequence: TGTGCCAGCAGCTTAGGGGGGACAGGGTCTAATGAGCAGTTCTTC. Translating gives CASSLGGTGSNEQFF.

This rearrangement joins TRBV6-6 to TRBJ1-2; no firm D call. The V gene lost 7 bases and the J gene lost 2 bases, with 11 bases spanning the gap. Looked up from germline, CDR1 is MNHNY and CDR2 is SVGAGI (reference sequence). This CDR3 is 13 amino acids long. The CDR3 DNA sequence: TGTGCCAGCATTTCGGGAGGGAACTATGGCTACACCTTC. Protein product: CASISGGNYGYTF.

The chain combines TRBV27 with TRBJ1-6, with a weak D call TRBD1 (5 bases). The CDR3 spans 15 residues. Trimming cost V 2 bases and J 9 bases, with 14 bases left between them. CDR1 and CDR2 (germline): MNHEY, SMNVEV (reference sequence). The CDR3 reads CASSLIGQGGSPLHF. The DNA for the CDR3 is TGTGCCAGCAGTTTAATCGGGCAGGGCGGTTCACCCCTCCACTTT.

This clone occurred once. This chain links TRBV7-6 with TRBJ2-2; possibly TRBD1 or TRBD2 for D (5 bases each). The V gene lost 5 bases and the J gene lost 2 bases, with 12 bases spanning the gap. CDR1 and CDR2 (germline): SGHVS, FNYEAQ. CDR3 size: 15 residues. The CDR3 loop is CASSHGTDNTGELFF. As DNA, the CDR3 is TGTGCCAGCAGCCACGGGACCGACAACACCGGGGAGCTGTTTTTT.

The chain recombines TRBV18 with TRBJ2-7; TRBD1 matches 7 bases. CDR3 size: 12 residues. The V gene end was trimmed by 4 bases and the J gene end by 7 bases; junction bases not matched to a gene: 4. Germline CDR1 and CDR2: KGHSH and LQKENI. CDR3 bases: TGTGCCAGCTCACTCCGGGACAGAGAGCAGTACTTC. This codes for CASSLRDREQYF.